This section outlines one TCR beta chain sequence together with its context. The target of this receptor is not known. One base away there is no much larger clone; base qualities are not given. The data belong to a study of T cells in tuberculosis listed by TCRdb under 2018. Notes on the research overall: To characterize T cells specific for the mycobacterial lipid antigen glucose monomycolate (GMM), the study used CD1B tetramers together with high-throughput TCR immunosequencing. In a South African clinical cohort, IGRA-negative adolescents, IGRA-positive adolescents with latent tuberculosis and adults with active tuberculosis were compared, with under 13 people in each group. PBMC from active tuberculosis patients were archived either before standard anti-tuberculosis treatment began or within 7 days of the start of that treatment.

The sample's time point label, decoded: new active TB diagnosis, blood taken before or within 7 days of starting treatment. Patients with active tuberculosis were defined as newly diagnosed, HIV-seronegative South African adults aged 18 years or older. Confirmation of active tuberculosis was based on positive sputum smear microscopy and/or a positive M. tuberculosis culture. Immunosequencing was performed on unsorted cryopreserved PBMC, with some 100,000 T cells per clinical donor covered on average. The full study reports these points: The smaller NN-distances were partly driven by shorter CDR3-alpha lengths in active tuberculosis patients, and the difference for TCR-beta did not reach statistical significance. With the diverse GMM-specific repertoire as input, a classifier achieved around 90% accuracy (AUROC around 0.88), whereas GEM motif frequencies as input gave approximately 70% accuracy. Compared with IGRA-negative controls, TCR-alpha repertoires from active tuberculosis had smaller mean NN-distances to GMM-specific TCRs, which suggests clonal expansion of these TCRs. Clinical samples were selected based on the availability of cryopreserved specimens, with adults included as active tuberculosis cases and adolescents included as controls.

TCR libraries were generated with the immunoSEQ multiplex PCR assay, using TCR-beta and/or TCR-alpha/delta assays for each sample. Amplified TCR libraries were sequenced on the Illumina high-throughput platform. The paper's processing steps were these. Clustering and dimensionality reduction relied on pairwise TCRdist distances among GMM-specific receptors from T cells that were either sorted ex vivo or expanded in vitro. The score assigned to each clinical repertoire was mean NN-distance, meaning the average TCRdist to the nearest 10% of tetramer-positive reference sequences. GEM TCR motif frequency was calculated as the fraction of unique TCRs that matched known GEM sequences in V/J usage and CDR3 length. Linear discriminant analysis with leave-one-out cross-validation, implemented in scikit-learn, was used to classify active tuberculosis. TCRdb retrieved this table from immuneACCESS and kept in-frame rearrangements only. Not all clones are present; in checked studies, unresolved V genes account for under half, and no reason is known for the remainder. The V and J calls and the clone size are those of that table, but D and trimming were determined from the DNA. This sample comprises under 30,000 clones, around 90% of them detected only once. Clones ranked in the top ten supply approximately 6.2% of the sample.

This receptor was identified in an adult with tuberculosis. The sequencing used PBMCs, collected at tuberculosis diagnosis.

The encoded CDR3 is CASSLGGAQPQHF. The sequence in DNA is TGTGCCAGCAGCTTAGGTGGGGCTCAGCCCCAGCATTTT. The sequence joins TRBV13 to TRBJ1-5; the best D guess is TRBD1, with 5 bases matching. In the germline V gene (reference sequence), CDR1 corresponds to PRHDT and CDR2 to FYEKMQ. The CDR3 runs 13 amino acids, cysteine and phenylalanine included. Only the CDR3 portion is preserved as DNA: 39 bases, with reading frame beginning at the first base. Trimming takes 0 bases from V and 6 bases from J, and the germline ends sit 6 bases apart.